This record looks at one TCR beta chain sequence and its context. Its antigen remains unidentified. This entry comes from a study of cytomegalovirus exposure and HLA in healthy donors. Overall study results and limits: Upon later analysis, TCR association rates were observed to vary by HLA locus, being highest for DRB1 and lowest for HLA-C. A later analysis appeared to link common viral pathogens to several of the most significant clusters. For most TCR beta V segments, an earlier analysis put the productive rate at about 90% or about 30% of the time.

The PCR ran on 60 Vbeta and 13 Jbeta primers. The table came from immunoSEQ multiplex PCR; TCRdb's copy has only in-frame clones and leaves some out. The sample records some 150,000 clones, around four fifths being singletons. Everyone who donated was a healthy bone marrow donor. V lost 4 bases, J lost 6 bases, and 11 bases stayed unmatched. This CDR3 is built from 16 residues. Germline CDR1 is MDHEN and CDR2 is SYDVKM. The rearrangement uses TRBV28 and TRBJ1-5, with 8 nucleotides matching TRBD1. Sequenced material: PBMCs. The origin of this receptor is a woman between 50 and 59 years old in good health and CMV-seronegative. Written as DNA, the CDR3 is TGTGCCAGCAGTTCCTTAGACAGGGGAAGCTTTCAGCCCCAGCATTTT. Translating it yields CASSSLDRGSFQPQHF.